A single sample is the source of the 5 T cell receptor beta chains below, sequenced in a study of shared clonotypes between healthy human individuals. Sequenced by immunoSEQ multiplex PCR; TCRdb stores in-frame clones only, minus some. Of around 1.9 million clones listed, 85% to 95% were seen once; the top ten hold around 1.7%. Naive CD8 cells lacked CD45RO, underwent positive selection for CCR7 and left out terminally differentiated effector memory CD45RA+ cells. The sample consisted of naive CD8+ T cells from PBMCs. These TCRs come from a man aged 18 to 29 in good health. Some clones in this sample may be carry-over from other donors' samples.

The chain links TRBV15 to TRBJ2-7, with 8 positions matching TRBD2. This CDR3 has 16 amino acids. Germline lookup yields CDR1 LNHNV and CDR2 YYDKDF (reference sequence). Trimming removed 1 base from V and 0 bases from J; junction bases left unmatched: 5. Written as DNA, the CDR3 is TGTGCCACCAGCAGAGCGACTAGCGTCTACTCCTACGAGCAGTACTTC. This encodes CATSRATSVYSYEQYF.

On this clone itself: Other DNA sequences within the sample encode an identical CDR3. The genes are TRBV7-9 and TRBJ2-7; either TRBD1 or TRBD2 may fit D (5 bases each). There are 14 residues in the CDR3. Trimming took off 1 base at V and 3 bases at J, with 10 bases between the two ends. Looked up from germline, CDR1 is SEHNR and CDR2 is FQNEAQ (reference sequence). The CDR3 sequence: CASSLVGTVYEQYF. For the CDR3, the DNA is TGTGCCAGCAGCTTAGTTGGGACCGTCTACGAGCAGTACTTC.

The chain carries TRBV7-9 and TRBJ2-1, with TRBD2 matching over 8 bases. Germline-derived CDR1 and CDR2 are SEHNR and FQNEAQ (reference sequence). The CDR3 contains 15 residues. V was clipped by 4 bases and J by 9 bases; unmatched bases: 11. CDR3 sequence (DNA): TGTGCCAGCAGCTCCAGCGCGGGAGGTTTCGGTGAGCAGTTCTTC. Amino acid sequence: CASSSSAGGFGEQFF.

In the case of this clone: The same CDR3 is also encoded by other DNA sequences in this sample. The chain is built from TRBV13 and TRBJ2-1, with TRBD2 matching over 8 bases. The V gene end was trimmed by 1 base and the J gene end by 7 bases; junction bases not matched to a gene: 0. In germline, CDR1 is PRHDT, CDR2 FYEKMQ (reference sequence). This CDR3 region has 13 residues. CDR3 nucleotide sequence: TGTGCCAGCAGCTTAGCGGGAGGGAATGAGCAGTTCTTC. This codes for CASSLAGGNEQFF.

V usage is TRBV5-6 and J usage is TRBJ1-2, with a weak D call TRBD1 (5 bases). The CDR3 runs to 14 residues. V lost 0 bases, J lost 4 bases, and 10 bases lay in between. Germline CDR1 SGHDT, CDR2 YYEEEE. The CDR3 spells CASSLVRDGYGYTF. CDR3 DNA sequence: TGTGCCAGCAGCTTGGTGAGGGACGGCTATGGCTACACCTTC.